These T cell receptor beta chains were read from a single sample in a study of T cell repertoires in cytomegalovirus infection. TCRdb reprocessed the reads with MiXCR, giving one entry per CDR3 protein. The sample holds hundreds of thousands of distinct CDR3 sequences, roughly 24% seen once. Sequencing was carried out using CD8+ T cells from PBMCs. The receptors derive from a human donor in good health (CMV status not recorded). Some clones in this sample may be carry-over from other donors' samples. Both conserved end residues are trimmed from each CDR3.

>TRBV28|TRBJ2-2
ATSFTRPNTGELF
>TRBV12-5|TRBJ2-7
ASGLKQGGYEQY
>TRBV4-1|TRBJ1-5
ASSQKLMNQPQH
>TRBV6-2/TRBV6-3|TRBJ2-7
ASSYSRDSGRDYEQY
>TRBV6-2/TRBV6-3|TRBJ1-2
ASSYSTKYGYT
>TRBV10-3|TRBJ2-1
AISAPGVNEQF
>TRBV7-8|TRBJ2-3
ASSSGPSTDTQY
>TRBV5-6|TRBJ2-3
ASSLDWGTDTQY
>TRBV29-1|TRBJ2-7
SVEDLAGYEQY
>TRBV28|TRBJ2-2
ASSLHGGTGELF
>TRBV6-2/TRBV6-3|TRBJ2-1
ASEASGSGQF
>TRBV4-3|TRBJ1-1
ASSQDPYAGGLNTEAF
>TRBV9|TRBJ2-1
ASSVEVSQADEQF